Listed here are 15 T cell receptor beta chains from one sample, sequenced in a study of beta chain features in type 1 diabetes. The whole isolated RNA underwent reverse transcription, so sequencing captured expressed TCRB transcripts. Sequencing was performed with immunoSEQ multiplex PCR; in TCRdb, only in-frame clones are kept and a portion is missing. Of hundreds of thousands of clones in the sample, 15% were seen once. What was sequenced was naive CD4+ T cells from blood. These TCRs come from a man aged 18 to 30 in good health.

This clone showed up just once. V and J are TRBV6-5 and TRBJ2-3, with TRBD1 matching over 8 bases. Germline V gene data show CDR1 as MNHEY and CDR2 as SVGAGI. J gave up 4 bases and V 5 bases, and 8 bases lay outside the gene matches. The CDR3 runs 15 residues. DNA of the CDR3: TGTGCCAGCAGTCCCCGCCCCAGGGGGCCAGATACGCAGTATTTT. Amino acid sequence: CASSPRPRGPDTQYF.

This chain joins TRBV2 and TRBJ1-2; the D gene is possibly TRBD1 (5 bases). Trimming cost V 6 bases and J 4 bases, with 12 bases left between them. Germline CDR1 is SNHLY and CDR2 is FYNNEI. This CDR3 comprises 13 residues. The chain's CDR3 is CASRIGALYGYTF. The CDR3 DNA follows: TGTGCCAGCAGAATCGGGGCCCTCTATGGCTACACCTTC.

This chain links TRBV4-1 with TRBJ1-2; D is perhaps TRBD1 (5 bases). The V gene's germline CDR1 is MGHRA and CDR2 YSYEKL. This CDR3 region has 14 residues. Trimming left V 0 bases short and J 4 bases short, with 9 bases between. The DNA of the CDR3 is TGCGCCAGCAGCCAAGATCGCAGGGCCTATGGCTACACCTTC. This sequence encodes CASSQDRRAYGYTF.

This clone was seen a single time. The V gene is TRBV9, the J gene TRBJ2-7; D remains ambiguous. V shed 4 bases and J shed 2 bases, with 16 bases lying between them. The CDR3 length is 15 residues. From germline, CDR1 is SGDLS and CDR2 YYNGEE. CDR3 DNA sequence: TGTGCCAGCAGCACCCAACCCGGGCTTACCTACGAGCAGTACTTC. It yields the protein CASSTQPGLTYEQYF.

This clone turned up a few times. The V call is TRBV28, the J call TRBJ2-5; D call uncertain. CDR3 size: 10 residues. With 8 bases removed from V and 5 bases from J, the gap between germline ends came to 6 bases. Per the germline V gene, CDR1 is MDHEN and CDR2 is SYDVKM. The CDR3 DNA sequence: TGTGCCAGCGCGAGGGAGACCCAGTACTTC. This gives the protein CASARETQYF.

Note on this clone: The sample holds other DNA sequences that translate to the same CDR3. This sequence joins TRBV10-3 and TRBJ2-2, with 7 bases matching TRBD1. Germline assignment: CDR1 ENHRY and CDR2 SYGVKD. The CDR3 spans 14 residues. The J segment lost 2 bases and the V segment lost 7 bases, leaving 4 bases of the junction unmatched. As DNA, the CDR3 is TGTGCCATCACCGGGACAGCTAACACCGGGGAGCTGTTTTTT. It codes for CAITGTANTGELFF.

The chain carries TRBV7-3 and TRBJ2-6; D remains ambiguous. The CDR3 has 16 amino acids. Germline V gene data show CDR1 as SGHTA and CDR2 as FQGTGA. The V gene lost 1 base and the J gene lost 4 bases, with 11 bases spanning the gap. CDR3 nucleotide sequence: TGTGCCAGCAGCTTAAGGCCCCTGGTAGGGGCCAACGTCCTGACTTTC. Translating gives CASSLRPLVGANVLTF.

The rearrangement joins TRBV4-3 to TRBJ1-4, with 7 positions matching TRBD1. V lost 0 bases to trimming and J lost 3 bases; unmatched junction nucleotides: 7. The V gene's germline CDR1 is LGHNA and CDR2 YSLEER. The CDR3 runs to 17 residues. The CDR3 bases are TGCGCCAGCAGCCAAGATGGGACAGTATTATCTAATGAAAAACTGTTTTTT. Encoded protein: CASSQDGTVLSNEKLFF.

This clone has more than one count but fewer than ten. V gene TRBV6-6 combines with J gene TRBJ2-7; a weak D match, TRBD2 (5 bases). The CDR3 spans 14 residues. Germline V CDR1 and CDR2: MNHNY, SVGAGI (reference sequence). Trimming removed 3 bases at V and 1 base at J, with 10 bases between. The CDR3 loop is CASSYSDSSYEQYF. For the CDR3, the DNA is TGTGCCAGCAGTTATAGCGACTCTTCCTACGAGCAGTACTTC.

This chain uses TRBV11-2 with TRBJ1-1, with D perhaps TRBD1 (5 bases). V lost 3 bases and J 0 bases, leaving 8 bases between the germline ends. The length of the CDR3 is 14 residues. Germline V CDR1 and CDR2: SGHAT, FQNNGV. In DNA, the CDR3 is TGTGCCAGCAGCTTGGCAGGGTTGAACACTGAAGCTTTCTTT. Translation gives CASSLAGLNTEAFF.

This clone showed up just a few times. The genes are TRBV10-3 and TRBJ2-7, with TRBD2 as a possible D gene (6 bases). Trimming shortened V by 4 bases and J by 3 bases, and 7 bases separated the two germline ends. The CDR3 covers 12 residues. Germline assignment: CDR1 ENHRY and CDR2 SYGVKD. CDR3 nucleotide sequence: TGTGCCATCAGTGTCGGGGGCTACGAGCAGTACTTC. As protein: CAISVGGYEQYF.

CDR3 loop: CSVARGRTGELFF. CDR3 in DNA: TGCAGCGTTGCCAGGGGGCGCACCGGGGAGCTGTTTTTT. This rearrangement joins TRBV29-1 to TRBJ2-2, with 8 bases that match TRBD1. CDR3 length equals 13 residues. With 4 bases clipped from V and 4 bases from J, the junction kept 2 bases outside the gene matches. Germline V gives CDR1 SQVTM, CDR2 ANQGSEA.

J is TRBJ2-1 and V is TRBV7-2; D remains unclear. Germline lookup yields CDR1 SGHTA and CDR2 FQGNSA. Trimming shortened V by 0 bases and J by 12 bases, and 9 bases separated the two germline ends. This CDR3 is built from 12 residues. The CDR3 sequence: CASSLASGRQFF. The CDR3 DNA is TGTGCCAGCAGCTTAGCGTCGGGTCGGCAGTTCTTC.

This clone was seen more than once but under ten times. This chain joins TRBV19 and TRBJ2-4; D not certain. Trimming took off 0 bases at V and 10 bases at J, with 10 bases between the two ends. Looked up from germline, CDR1 is LNHDA and CDR2 is SQIVND (reference sequence). The CDR3 is made up of 13 amino acids. In DNA, the CDR3 is TGTGCCAGTAGTATAGAATGGGCCCGTATTCAGTACTTC. This sequence encodes CASSIEWARIQYF.

The CDR3 DNA reads TGTGCCTGGAGTGCCGACCTTACAGGGGCCAGCAATCAGCCCCAGCATTTT. Protein sequence: CAWSADLTGASNQPQHF. V gene TRBV30 combines with J gene TRBJ1-5; TRBD1 agrees at 7 bases. The CDR3 runs 17 residues. V gave up 1 base and J gave up 1 base; unmatched junction bases: 10. CDR1 GTSNPN and CDR2 SVGIG come from the germline V gene (reference sequence).